This T cell receptor (beta chain) was identified during a study of shared clonotypes between healthy human individuals. Study-wide points: Non-shared clonotypes were found to have lower generation probabilities than the clonotypes that were shared by all four of the sorted-subset donors.

The CDR3 length is 16 residues. Germline CDR1 and CDR2: SGHDT and YYEEEE. The junction had 14 bases not matched to a gene; V was cut back by 6 bases and J by 4 bases. CD45RO-negative, CCR7-selected cells formed the naive CD8 fraction, which excluded terminally differentiated effector memory CD45RA+ cells. Regarding this clone: What it binds is unknown.

At deep level, the assay was performed. Assay used: immunoSEQ multiplex PCR; TCRdb lists only in-frame clones, some missing. The sample lists fewer than 1 million clones, roughly 96% occurring once. The sequenced material came from naive CD8+ T cells sorted from blood. The TCR comes from a man under 40 in good health. The J gene is TRBJ2-5, the V gene TRBV5-6, with 8 bases matching TRBD1. The CDR3 region is CASTGGAGRPAETQYF. CDR3 DNA sequence: TGTGCCAGCACAGGGGGCGCCGGGCGGCCCGCAGAGACCCAGTACTTC.